This T cell receptor beta chain emerged from a study of regulatory T cells in long-lasting Graves disease. Findings of the study overall: Whereas new patients shared 950 to 1,000 public clonotypes, persistent patients shared more, at a few thousand.

Time point: persistent/refractory GD, antithyroid drugs over 5 years with positive TRAb. PBMC RNA was the source of the TCR library. A few counts support this clonotype. What it binds is not known. Germline CDR1 is LGHNA and CDR2 is YNFKEQ. The CDR3 length is 14 residues. V was cut by 1 base and J by 0 bases, with 6 bases left in between. Construction of the TCR beta libraries employed iRepertoire HTBI primers in conjunction with Arm-PCR of CDR3 regions. Per the original data handling: Spanning all samples, the identified segments comprised around 60 TRBV and over 13 TRBJ. Using its own MiXCR run on the multiplex PCR reads, TCRdb lists one record per CDR3 protein. V and J calls and clone size were set by TCRdb, not the authors. Altogether roughly 400,000 distinct CDR3 sequences are present, roughly a fifth being singletons, with the ten largest covering roughly an eighth.

This chain uses TRBV4-2 with TRBJ1-2; D remains unclear. The sequence derives from a female donor with Graves disease. The specimen was peripheral blood mononuclear cells (PBMCs), collected when the disease was refractory, from a patient treated with antithyroid drugs. The CDR3 loop reads CASSQGGANYGYTF. The CDR3 nucleotides are TGTGCCAGCAGCCAAGGGGGTGCTAACTATGGCTACACCTTC.